This section outlines one TCR beta chain sequence together with its context. The data stem from a study of control samples from healthy donors and cancer patients. Repertoires were generated with immunoSEQ multiplex PCR, while TCRdb's copy carries only in-frame clones and drops some. The sample lists about 220,000 clones, 90% to 95% occurring once. Material: blood. The sequence was obtained from a man aged 50 or older in good health.

CDR3 in DNA: TGTGCCAGCAGGAGGTTGGGAGAGGGGACTGAAGCTTTCTTT. It yields the protein CASRRLGEGTEAFF. J is TRBJ1-1 and V is TRBV25-1; D is perhaps TRBD1 (5 bases). Germline CDR1 reads MGHDK; CDR2 reads SYGVNS. The CDR3 length is 14 residues. V lost 6 bases to trimming and J lost 5 bases, with 16 bases between them.